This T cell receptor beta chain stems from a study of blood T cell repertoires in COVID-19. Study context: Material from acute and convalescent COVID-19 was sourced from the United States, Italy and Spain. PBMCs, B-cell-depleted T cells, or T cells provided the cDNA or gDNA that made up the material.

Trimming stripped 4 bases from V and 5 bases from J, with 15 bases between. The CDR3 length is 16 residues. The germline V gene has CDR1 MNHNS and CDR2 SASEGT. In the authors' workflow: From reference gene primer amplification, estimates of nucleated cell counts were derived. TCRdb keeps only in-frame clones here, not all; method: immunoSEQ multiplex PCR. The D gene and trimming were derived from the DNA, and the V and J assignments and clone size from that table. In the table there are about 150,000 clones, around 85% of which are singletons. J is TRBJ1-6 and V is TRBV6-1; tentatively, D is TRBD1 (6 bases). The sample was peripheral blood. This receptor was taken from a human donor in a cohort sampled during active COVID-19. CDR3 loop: CASSVRPGQNNSPLHF. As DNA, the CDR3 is TGTGCCAGCAGTGTTCGACCGGGACAAAATAATTCACCCCTCCACTTT.